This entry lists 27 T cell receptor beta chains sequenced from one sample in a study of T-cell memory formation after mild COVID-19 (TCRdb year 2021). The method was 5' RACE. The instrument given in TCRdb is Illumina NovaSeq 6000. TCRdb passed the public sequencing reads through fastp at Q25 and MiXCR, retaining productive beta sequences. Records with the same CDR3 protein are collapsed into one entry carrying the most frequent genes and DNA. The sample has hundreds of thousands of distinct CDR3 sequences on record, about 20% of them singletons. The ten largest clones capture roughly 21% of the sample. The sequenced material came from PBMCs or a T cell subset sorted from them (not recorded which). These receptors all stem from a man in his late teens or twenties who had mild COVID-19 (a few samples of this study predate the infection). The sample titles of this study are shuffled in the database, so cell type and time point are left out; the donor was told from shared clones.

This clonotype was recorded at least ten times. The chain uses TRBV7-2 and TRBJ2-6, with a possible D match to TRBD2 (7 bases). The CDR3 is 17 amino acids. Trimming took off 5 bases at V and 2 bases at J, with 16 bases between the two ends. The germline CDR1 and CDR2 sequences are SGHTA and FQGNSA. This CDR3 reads CASSPRGGRTGANVLTF. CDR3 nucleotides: TGTGCCAGCAGCCCGAGGGGGGGTCGCACTGGGGCCAACGTCCTGACTTTC.

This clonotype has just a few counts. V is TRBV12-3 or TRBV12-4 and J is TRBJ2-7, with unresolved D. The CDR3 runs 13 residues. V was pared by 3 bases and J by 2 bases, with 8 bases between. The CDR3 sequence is CASSFGVTYEQYV. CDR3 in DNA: TGTGCCAGCAGTTTCGGCGTAACCTACGAGCAGTACGTC.

In DNA, the CDR3 is TGCAGTGCTAGAGGGGTAGGGGTGGAAGAGACCCAGTACTTC. It encodes CSARGVGVEETQYF. The gene calls are TRBV20-1 and TRBJ2-5, with D possibly matching TRBD1 (5 bases). The germline CDR1 and CDR2 sequences are DFQATT and SNEGSKA (reference sequence). Trimming removed 1 base at V and 3 bases at J, with 12 bases between. The CDR3 sequence is 14 residues long.

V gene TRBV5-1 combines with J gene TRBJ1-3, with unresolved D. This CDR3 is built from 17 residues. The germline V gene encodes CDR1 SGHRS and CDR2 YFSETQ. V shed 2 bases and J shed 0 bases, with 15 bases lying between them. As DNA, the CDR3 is TGCGCCAGCAGCTTATCCCAGGTCTTTTCCTCTGGAAACACCATATATTTT. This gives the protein CASSLSQVFSSGNTIYF. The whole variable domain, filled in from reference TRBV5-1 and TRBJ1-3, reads KAGVTQTPRYLIKTRGQQVTLSCSPISGHRSVSWYQQTPGQGLQFLFEYFSETQRNKGNFPGRFSGRQFSNSRSEMNVSTLELGDSALYLCASSLSQVFSSGNTIYFGEGSWLTVV.

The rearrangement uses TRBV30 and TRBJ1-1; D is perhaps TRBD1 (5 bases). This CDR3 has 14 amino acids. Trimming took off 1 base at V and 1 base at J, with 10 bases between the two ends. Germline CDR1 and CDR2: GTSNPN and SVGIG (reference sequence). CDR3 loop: CAWSDRPRNTEAFF. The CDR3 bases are TGTGCCTGGAGTGACAGGCCGCGGAACACTGAAGCTTTCTTT.

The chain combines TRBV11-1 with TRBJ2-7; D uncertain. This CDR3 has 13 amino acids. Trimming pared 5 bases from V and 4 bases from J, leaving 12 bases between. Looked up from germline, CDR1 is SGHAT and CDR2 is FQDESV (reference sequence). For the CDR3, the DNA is TGTGCCAGCAGCACGCGTCCCGGATACGAGCAGTACTTC. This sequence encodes CASSTRPGYEQYF.

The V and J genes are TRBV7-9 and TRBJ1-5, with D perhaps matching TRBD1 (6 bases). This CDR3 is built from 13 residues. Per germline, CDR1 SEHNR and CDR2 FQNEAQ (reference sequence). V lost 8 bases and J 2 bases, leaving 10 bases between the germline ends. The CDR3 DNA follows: TGTGCCAGCGGACAGACGGGCAATCAGCCCCAGCATTTT. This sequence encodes CASGQTGNQPQHF.

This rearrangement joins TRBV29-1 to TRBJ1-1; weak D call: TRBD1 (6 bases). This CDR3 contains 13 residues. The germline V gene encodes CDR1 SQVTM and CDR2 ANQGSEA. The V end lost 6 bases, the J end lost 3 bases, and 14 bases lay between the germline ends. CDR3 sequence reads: CSVKTGWYTEAFF. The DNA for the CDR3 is TGCAGCGTAAAGACAGGCTGGTACACTGAAGCTTTCTTT.

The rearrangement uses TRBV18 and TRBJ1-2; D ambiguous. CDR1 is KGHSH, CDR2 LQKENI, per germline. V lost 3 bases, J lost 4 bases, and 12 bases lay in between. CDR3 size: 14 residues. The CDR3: CASSPGPSGYGYTF. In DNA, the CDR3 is TGTGCCAGCTCACCGGGCCCGAGCGGCTATGGCTACACCTTC. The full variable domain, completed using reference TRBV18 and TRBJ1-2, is NAGVMQNPRHLVRRRGQEARLRCSPMKGHSHVYWYRQLPEEGLKFMVYLQKENIIDESGMPKERFSAEFPKEGPSILRIQQVVRGDSAAYFCASSPGPSGYGYTFGSGTRLTVV.

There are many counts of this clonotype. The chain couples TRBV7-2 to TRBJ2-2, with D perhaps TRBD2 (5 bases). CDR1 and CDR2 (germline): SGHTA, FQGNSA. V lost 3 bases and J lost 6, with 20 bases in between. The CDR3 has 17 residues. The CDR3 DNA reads TGTGCCAGCAGCTTGGAGGTGCTAGCTGGTAGGGCCGGGGAGCTGTTTTTT. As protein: CASSLEVLAGRAGELFF.

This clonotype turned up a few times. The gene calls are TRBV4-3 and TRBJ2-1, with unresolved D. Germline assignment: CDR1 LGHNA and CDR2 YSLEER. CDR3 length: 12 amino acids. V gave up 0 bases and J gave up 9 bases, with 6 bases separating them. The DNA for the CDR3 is TGCGCCAGCAGCCAAGACCGACGTGAGCAGTTCTTC. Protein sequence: CASSQDRREQFF.

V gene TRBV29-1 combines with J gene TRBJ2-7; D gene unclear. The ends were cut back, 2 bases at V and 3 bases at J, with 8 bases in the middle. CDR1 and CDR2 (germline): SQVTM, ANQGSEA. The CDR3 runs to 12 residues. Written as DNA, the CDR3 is TGCAGCGTTGAATTCGGTCTCTACGAGCAGTACTTC. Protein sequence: CSVEFGLYEQYF.

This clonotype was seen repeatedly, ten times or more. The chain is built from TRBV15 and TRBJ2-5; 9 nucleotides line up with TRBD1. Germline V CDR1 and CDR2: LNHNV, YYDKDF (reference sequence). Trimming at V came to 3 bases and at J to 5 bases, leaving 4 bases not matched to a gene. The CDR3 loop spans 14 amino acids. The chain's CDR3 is CATSSTGGWETQYF. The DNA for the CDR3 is TGTGCCACCAGCAGTACAGGGGGCTGGGAGACCCAGTACTTC. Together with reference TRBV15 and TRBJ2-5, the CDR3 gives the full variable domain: DAMVIQNPRYQVTQFGKPVTLSCSQTLNHNVMYWYQQKSSQAPKLLFHYYDKDFNNEADTPDNFQSRRPNTSFCFLDIRSPGLGDTAMYLCATSSTGGWETQYFGPGTRLLVL.

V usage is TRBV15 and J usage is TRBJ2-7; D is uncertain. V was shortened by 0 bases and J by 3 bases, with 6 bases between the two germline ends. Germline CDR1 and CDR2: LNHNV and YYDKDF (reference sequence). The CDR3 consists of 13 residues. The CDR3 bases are TGTGCCACCAGCAGAGATCATCTCTACGAGCAGTACTTC. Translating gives CATSRDHLYEQYF.

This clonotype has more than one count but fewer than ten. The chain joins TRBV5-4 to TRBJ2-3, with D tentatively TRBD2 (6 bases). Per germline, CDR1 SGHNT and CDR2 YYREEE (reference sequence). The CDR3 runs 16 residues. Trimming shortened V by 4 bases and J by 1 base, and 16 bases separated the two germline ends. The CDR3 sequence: CASSPGDRPGTDTQYF. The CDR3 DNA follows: TGTGCCAGCAGCCCGGGGGACCGCCCCGGCACAGATACGCAGTATTTT.

CDR3 sequence reads: CASSPGIHYGYTF. CDR3 nucleotide sequence: TGTGCCAGCAGCCCCGGGATACACTATGGCTACACCTTC. This rearrangement joins TRBV11-1 to TRBJ1-2; D not resolved. Germline V gene lookup returns CDR1 SGHAT and CDR2 FQDESV (reference sequence). The CDR3 consists of 13 residues. V shed 5 bases and J shed 3 bases, with 10 bases lying between them.

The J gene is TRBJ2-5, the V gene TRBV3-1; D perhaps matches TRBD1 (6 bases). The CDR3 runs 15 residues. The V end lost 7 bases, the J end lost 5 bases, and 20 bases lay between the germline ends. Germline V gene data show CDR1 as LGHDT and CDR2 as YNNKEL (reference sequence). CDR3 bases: TGTGCCAGCACCCTCGACCCACAGGGTTGGGAGACCCAGTACTTC. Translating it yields CASTLDPQGWETQYF.

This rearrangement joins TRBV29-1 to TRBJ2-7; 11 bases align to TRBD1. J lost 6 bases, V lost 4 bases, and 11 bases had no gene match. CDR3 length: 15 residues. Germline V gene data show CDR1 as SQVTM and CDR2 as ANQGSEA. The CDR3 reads CSVVGYGTGGGEQYF. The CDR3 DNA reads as TGCAGCGTTGTGGGATACGGGACAGGGGGGGGCGAGCAGTACTTC.

The CDR3 spells CASTRVFTGELFF. CDR3 DNA: TGTGCCAGCACGAGGGTTTTCACCGGGGAGCTGTTTTTT. This chain connects TRBV28 to TRBJ2-2; D possibly corresponds to TRBD2 (5 bases). V lost 7 bases to trimming and J lost 4 bases, with 10 bases between them. Germline lookup yields CDR1 MDHEN and CDR2 SYDVKM. The CDR3 is 13 residues long.

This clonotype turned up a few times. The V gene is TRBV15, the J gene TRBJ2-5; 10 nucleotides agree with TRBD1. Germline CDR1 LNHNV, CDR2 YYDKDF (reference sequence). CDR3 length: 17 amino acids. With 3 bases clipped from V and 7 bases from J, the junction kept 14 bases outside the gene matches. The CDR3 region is CATSRTFGTGDPLTQYF. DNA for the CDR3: TGTGCCACCAGCAGGACCTTCGGGACAGGGGACCCTCTGACCCAGTACTTC.

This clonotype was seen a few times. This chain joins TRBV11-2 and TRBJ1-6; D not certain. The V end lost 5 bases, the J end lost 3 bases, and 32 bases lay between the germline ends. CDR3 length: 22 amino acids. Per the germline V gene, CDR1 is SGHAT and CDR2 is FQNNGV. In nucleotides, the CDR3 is TGTGCCAGCAGCACATTAGGGCGACCCAGGAGGACTAGAGTCTACTATAATTCACCCCTCCACTTT. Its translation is CASSTLGRPRRTRVYYNSPLHF. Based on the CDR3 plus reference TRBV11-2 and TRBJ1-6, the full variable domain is EAGVAQSPRYKIIEKRQSVAFWCNPISGHATLYWYQQILGQGPKLLIQFQNNGVVDDSQLPKDRFSAERLKGVDSTLKIQPAKLEDSAVYLCASSTLGRPRRTRVYYNSPLHFGNGTRLTVT.

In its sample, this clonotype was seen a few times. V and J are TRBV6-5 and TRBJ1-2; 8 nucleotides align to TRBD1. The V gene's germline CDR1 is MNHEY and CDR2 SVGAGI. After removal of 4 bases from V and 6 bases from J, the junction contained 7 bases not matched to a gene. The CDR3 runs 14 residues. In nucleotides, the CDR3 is TGTGCCAGCAGTTCCCAGGGGGCGCCGGATGGCTACACCTTC. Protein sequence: CASSSQGAPDGYTF.

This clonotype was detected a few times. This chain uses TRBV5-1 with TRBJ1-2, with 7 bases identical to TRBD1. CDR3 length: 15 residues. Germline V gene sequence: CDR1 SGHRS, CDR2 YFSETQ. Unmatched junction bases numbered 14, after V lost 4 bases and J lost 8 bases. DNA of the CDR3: TGCGCCAGCAGCCCTCAAGCAGGACAGGTCGGCGGCTACACCTTC. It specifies CASSPQAGQVGGYTF.

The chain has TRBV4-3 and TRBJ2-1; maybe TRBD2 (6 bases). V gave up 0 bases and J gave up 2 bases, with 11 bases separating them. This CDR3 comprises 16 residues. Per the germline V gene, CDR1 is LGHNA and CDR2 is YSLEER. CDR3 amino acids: CASSQDPGGTYNEQFF. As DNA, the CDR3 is TGCGCCAGCAGCCAAGACCCAGGCGGGACCTACAATGAGCAGTTCTTC.

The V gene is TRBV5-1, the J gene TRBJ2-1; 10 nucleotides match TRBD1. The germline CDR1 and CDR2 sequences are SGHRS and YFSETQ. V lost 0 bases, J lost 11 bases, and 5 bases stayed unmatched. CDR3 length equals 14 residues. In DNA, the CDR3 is TGCGCCAGCAGCTTGGAAGGGACAGGGGAAAAGCAGTTCTTC. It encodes CASSLEGTGEKQFF.

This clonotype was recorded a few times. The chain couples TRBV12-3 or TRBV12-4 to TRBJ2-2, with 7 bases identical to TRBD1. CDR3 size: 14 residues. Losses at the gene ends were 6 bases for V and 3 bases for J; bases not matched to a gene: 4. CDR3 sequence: CASSLRGHTGELFF. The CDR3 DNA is TGTGCCAGCAGCCTTAGGGGGCACACCGGGGAGCTGTTTTTT.

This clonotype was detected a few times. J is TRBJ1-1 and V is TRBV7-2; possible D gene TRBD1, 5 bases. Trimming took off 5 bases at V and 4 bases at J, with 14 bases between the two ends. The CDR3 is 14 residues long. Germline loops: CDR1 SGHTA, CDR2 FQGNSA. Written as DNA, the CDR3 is TGTGCCAGCAGCCAGGGCCACACGGGCACTGAAGCTTTCTTT. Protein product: CASSQGHTGTEAFF. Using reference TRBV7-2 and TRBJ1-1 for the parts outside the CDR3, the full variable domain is GAGVSQSPSNKVTEKGKDVELRCDPISGHTALYWYRQSLGQGLEFLIYFQGNSAPDKSGLPSDRFSAERTGGSVSTLTIQRTQQEDSAVYLCASSQGHTGTEAFFGQGTRLTVV.